Each of the 23 T cell receptor beta chains below was sequenced from the same sample in a study of early T cells in non-severe SARS-CoV-2 infection. Each CDR3 protein gets one entry after TCRdb re-called the 5' RACE reads with MiXCR. This repertoire shows under 50,000 distinct CDR3 sequences, approximately 4.1% found once; its top ten account for roughly 6%. Material for sequencing was whole blood. These receptors were collected from an adult who was a healthcare worker with PCR-confirmed SARS-CoV-2 infection or an uninfected control (not recorded which).

This clonotype was seen ten or more times. The gene calls are TRBV5-6 and TRBJ2-7; D remains unclear. Deletions cut 5 bases from V and 0 bases from J, with 9 bases between. The CDR3 is 13 residues long. From germline, CDR1 is SGHDT and CDR2 YYEEEE. This CDR3 is CASSYVASYEQYF. The CDR3, as DNA: TGTGCCAGCAGTTACGTTGCCTCCTACGAGCAGTACTTC.

This clonotype was counted ten times or more. The chain couples TRBV7-9 to TRBJ2-3, with 7 positions matching TRBD2. The CDR3 runs to 15 residues. J lost 1 base, V lost 3 bases, and 4 bases had no gene match. CDR1 and CDR2 (germline): SEHNR, FQNEAQ (reference sequence). The CDR3 here is CASSFTSVRTDTQYF. The CDR3 bases are TGTGCCAGCAGCTTCACTAGCGTTCGCACAGATACGCAGTATTTT.

There are a few counts of this clonotype. This chain uses TRBV7-9 with TRBJ2-7, with 7 bases aligning to TRBD1. Germline assignment: CDR1 SEHNR and CDR2 FQNEAQ (reference sequence). Unmatched junction bases numbered 9, after V lost 5 bases and J lost 2 bases. The CDR3 runs 15 residues. CDR3 region: CASSNTGVRTYEQYF. Here the CDR3 DNA reads TGTGCCAGCAGCAACACAGGGGTCAGGACCTACGAGCAGTACTTC.

This clonotype has more than one count but fewer than ten. The chain uses TRBV19 and TRBJ2-7; D unresolved. The V gene lost 5 bases and the J gene lost 0 bases, with 14 bases spanning the gap. The germline CDR1 and CDR2 sequences are LNHDA and SQIVND (reference sequence). CDR3 size: 15 residues. CDR3 sequence: CASSPGSPSSYEQYF. In nucleotides, the CDR3 is TGTGCCAGTAGTCCTGGCAGTCCTAGCTCCTACGAGCAGTACTTC.

This clonotype was seen many times. This chain links TRBV7-9 with TRBJ1-5; D is undetermined. V lost 0 bases to trimming and J lost 3 bases, with 0 bases between them. CDR1 is SEHNR and CDR2 is FQNEAQ in the germline V gene (reference sequence). This CDR3 is built from 12 residues. CDR3: CASSLANQPQHF. Written as DNA, the CDR3 is TGTGCCAGCAGCTTAGCCAATCAGCCCCAGCATTTT.

This clonotype was recorded at least ten times. This rearrangement joins TRBV9 to TRBJ2-3; TRBD1 matches at 9 bases. The CDR3 length is 15 residues. V was clipped by 7 bases and J by 5 bases; unmatched bases: 11. Germline V gene sequence: CDR1 SGDLS, CDR2 YYNGEE. The CDR3 loop reads CASAPTGGGKDTQYF. The CDR3 coding sequence is TGTGCCAGCGCTCCAACAGGGGGCGGGAAAGATACGCAGTATTTT.

In its sample, this clonotype was seen a few times. The chain couples TRBV20-1 to TRBJ2-7, with D possibly TRBD2 on 6 matching bases. V was cut by 6 bases and J by 2 bases, with 17 bases left in between. Germline V gene sequence: CDR1 DFQATT, CDR2 SNEGSKA (reference sequence). The CDR3 loop spans 14 amino acids. Here the CDR3 reads CSAAISGDPYEQYF. The CDR3 coding sequence is TGCAGTGCGGCGATTAGCGGAGATCCCTACGAGCAGTACTTC.

The chain combines TRBV27 with TRBJ2-5, with D perhaps TRBD2 (5 bases). The CDR3 is 13 residues long. The V end lost 5 bases, the J end lost 5 bases, and 12 bases lay between the germline ends. Germline assignment: CDR1 MNHEY and CDR2 SMNVEV (reference sequence). The CDR3 sequence is CASSVGVRETQYF. DNA of the CDR3: TGTGCCAGCAGTGTGGGAGTCAGGGAGACCCAGTACTTC.

This clonotype was found many times. This sequence joins TRBV5-1 and TRBJ1-6; D not resolved. Germline lookup yields CDR1 SGHRS and CDR2 YFSETQ. V was shortened by 1 base and J by 10 bases, with 21 bases between the two germline ends. The CDR3 is 17 amino acids. The CDR3 region is CASSLLPSGRRESPLHF. The CDR3 DNA reads TGCGCCAGCAGCTTGTTACCCTCGGGCAGGCGAGAATCACCCCTCCACTTT.

This clonotype has at least ten counts. V gene TRBV12-3 or TRBV12-4 combines with J gene TRBJ2-2, with D perhaps TRBD1 or TRBD2 (5 bases each). Deletions cut 6 bases from V and 6 bases from J, with 14 bases between. The length of the CDR3 is 14 residues. CDR3 nucleotide sequence: TGTGCCAGCAGCTATAGCGTGGGGGCCGGGGAGCTGTTTTTT. Encoded protein: CASSYSVGAGELFF.

This clonotype came up many times. The rearrangement joins TRBV2 to TRBJ2-4; D possibly corresponds to TRBD1 (5 bases). The CDR3 contains 13 residues. V dropped 8 bases and J dropped 6 bases, with 14 bases sitting between them. The germline gives CDR1 SNHLY, CDR2 FYNNEI. This chain's CDR3 is CASGLNDRNIQYF. The CDR3 DNA reads TGTGCCAGCGGCCTAAATGACAGAAACATTCAGTACTTC.

This clonotype appeared many times. This CDR3 is CASRPHRGVQETQYF. Here the CDR3 DNA reads TGTGCCAGCAGACCCCATAGGGGGGTACAAGAGACCCAGTACTTC. J is TRBJ2-5 and V is TRBV12-3 or TRBV12-4, with D possibly called TRBD1 or TRBD2 (6 bases each). The CDR3 is made up of 15 amino acids. V lost 6 bases and J 2 bases, leaving 16 bases between the germline ends.

The chain is built from TRBV30 and TRBJ2-3; D is ambiguous. CDR1 is GTSNPN, CDR2 SVGIG, per germline (reference sequence). Deletions cut 2 bases from V and 2 bases from J, with 8 bases between. There are 13 residues in the CDR3. DNA for the CDR3: TGTGCCTGGAGTTTTTCGCACACAGATACGCAGTATTTT. Translated, it gives CAWSFSHTDTQYF.

This clonotype was observed many times. The chain uses TRBV7-9 and TRBJ1-3; D ambiguous. Trimming took off 7 bases at V and 8 bases at J, with 12 bases between the two ends. The germline V gene encodes CDR1 SEHNR and CDR2 FQNEAQ (reference sequence). CDR3 length: 12 residues. The CDR3 here is CASTREGYTIYF. Written as DNA, the CDR3 is TGTGCCAGCACCCGAGAGGGATACACCATATATTTT.

This clonotype was counted many times. This chain joins TRBV10-2 and TRBJ2-1, with TRBD2 as a possible D gene (6 bases). The V gene's germline CDR1 is WSHSY and CDR2 SAAADI. CDR3 length: 15 amino acids. Trimming removed 3 bases from V and 2 bases from J, with 11 bases in between. The CDR3 loop reads CASSDGGGPYNEQFF. Here the CDR3 DNA reads TGCGCCAGCAGTGACGGGGGAGGCCCCTACAATGAGCAGTTCTTC.

This clonotype was detected ten times or more. The chain couples TRBV6-1 to TRBJ2-2; D perhaps matches TRBD1 (6 bases). CDR3 length: 17 residues. The V end was cut by 0 bases, the J end by 0 bases, with 11 bases between. Per germline, CDR1 MNHNS and CDR2 SASEGT. As DNA, the CDR3 is TGTGCCAGCAGTGAAGCCTTGGGGGCCGCGAACACCGGGGAGCTGTTTTTT. Translating it yields CASSEALGAANTGELFF.

This clonotype appeared many times. The chain uses TRBV11-2 and TRBJ2-1; D gene unclear. Trimming removed 5 bases at V and 2 bases at J, with 13 bases between. Looked up from germline, CDR1 is SGHAT and CDR2 is FQNNGV. CDR3 length: 15 amino acids. CDR3 sequence (DNA): TGTGCCAGCAGCCCCAAGACAACAACCTACAATGAGCAGTTCTTC. Protein: CASSPKTTTYNEQFF.

This clonotype has ten or more counts. The J gene is TRBJ1-2, the V gene TRBV6-5, with 8 bases fitting TRBD1. This CDR3 has 16 amino acids. Losses at the gene ends were 5 bases for V and 4 bases for J; bases not matched to a gene: 12. CDR1 and CDR2 from the germline V gene are MNHEY and SVGAGI. CDR3 in amino acids: CASSRQGKSGTYGYTF. The CDR3 DNA sequence: TGTGCCAGCAGTCGACAGGGGAAGTCCGGGACCTATGGCTACACCTTC.

This clonotype counts as medium-sized (0.01 to 0.1%). The chain uses TRBV12-3 or TRBV12-4 and TRBJ1-5, with D unclear. This CDR3 is 15 amino acids long. V lost 5 bases and J 5 bases, leaving 16 bases between the germline ends. The chain's CDR3 is CASSLWTQGDQPQHF. CDR3 nucleotides: TGTGCCAGCAGTCTCTGGACCCAAGGCGATCAGCCCCAGCATTTT.

This chain links TRBV20-1 with TRBJ2-2; no definite D call. Germline V gives CDR1 DFQATT, CDR2 SNEGSKA (reference sequence). Trimming pared 6 bases from V and 5 bases from J, leaving 10 bases between. The CDR3 covers 12 residues. CDR3 region: CSAQVGTGELFF. The CDR3 nucleotides read TGCAGTGCCCAAGTCGGTACCGGGGAGCTGTTTTTT.

This clonotype was seen only a few times. The chain joins TRBV28 to TRBJ1-1, with no clear D. In germline, CDR1 is MDHEN, CDR2 SYDVKM. Trimming shortened V by 7 bases and J by 0 bases, and 9 bases separated the two germline ends. CDR3 length: 13 residues. The CDR3 coding sequence is TGTGCCAGCAATCGGGCCCTGAACACTGAAGCTTTCTTT. This encodes CASNRALNTEAFF.

This clonotype was observed at least ten times. The chain combines TRBV5-1 with TRBJ2-1; the match to TRBD2 covers 11 bases. Germline V CDR1 and CDR2: SGHRS, YFSETQ. V shed 1 base and J 8 bases; nucleotides not matched to a gene: 8. The CDR3 has 16 amino acids. CDR3 sequence (DNA): TGCGCCAGCAGCTTGATTACTAGCGGGAGCGTAGATGAGCAGTTCTTC. This translates into CASSLITSGSVDEQFF.

There are many counts of this clonotype. The V and J genes are TRBV7-2 and TRBJ2-3; D might be TRBD1 (5 bases). The CDR3 sequence is 13 residues long. Germline V gene lookup returns CDR1 SGHTA and CDR2 FQGNSA. Trimming stripped 5 bases from V and 5 bases from J, with 11 bases between. CDR3 in DNA: TGTGCCAGCAGCCAAGGTCAGGGAGATACGCAGTATTTT. Amino acids: CASSQGQGDTQYF.